This T cell receptor beta chain is from a study of post-analysis software for immune sequencing data. This clonotype was counted a single time. Its antigen remains unidentified. Per the germline V gene, CDR1 is DFQATT and CDR2 is SNEGSKA (reference sequence). CDR3 length equals 11 residues. V shed 6 bases and J shed 5 bases, with 10 bases lying between them. Notes on the study in general: Four or five TRBV segments, including TRBV5-6, TRBV5-1 and TRBV20-1, were more frequent in patients than controls. Controls showed significantly higher normalized Chao1 diversity than did multiple sclerosis patients.

The TCR beta cDNA libraries carried unique molecular identifiers. From roughly 1 to 10 million T cells, about 500,000 cDNA molecules were obtained. Using its own MiXCR run on the PCR reads, TCRdb lists one record per CDR3 protein. The table shows some 800,000 distinct CDR3 sequences, with 46% occurring only once. This TCR was recovered from a girl between 5 and 17 years old with multiple sclerosis. The sequencing sample was made of blood. The chain recombines TRBV20-1 with TRBJ1-1; no reliable D call. The CDR3 loop reads CSASGGTEAFF. CDR3 DNA: TGCAGTGCGAGTGGAGGGACTGAAGCTTTCTTT.